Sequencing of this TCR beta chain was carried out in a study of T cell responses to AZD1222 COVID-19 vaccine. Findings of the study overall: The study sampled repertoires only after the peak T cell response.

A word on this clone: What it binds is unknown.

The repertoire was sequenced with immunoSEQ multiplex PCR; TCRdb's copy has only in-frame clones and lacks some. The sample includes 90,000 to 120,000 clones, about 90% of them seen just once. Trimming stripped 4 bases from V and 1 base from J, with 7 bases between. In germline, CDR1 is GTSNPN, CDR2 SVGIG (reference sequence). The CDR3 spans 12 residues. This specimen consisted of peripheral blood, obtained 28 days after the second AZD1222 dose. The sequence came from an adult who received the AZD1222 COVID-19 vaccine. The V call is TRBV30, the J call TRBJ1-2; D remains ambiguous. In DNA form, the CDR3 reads TGTGCCTGGATGGGCGGTAACTATGGCTACACCTTC. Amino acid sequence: CAWMGGNYGYTF.